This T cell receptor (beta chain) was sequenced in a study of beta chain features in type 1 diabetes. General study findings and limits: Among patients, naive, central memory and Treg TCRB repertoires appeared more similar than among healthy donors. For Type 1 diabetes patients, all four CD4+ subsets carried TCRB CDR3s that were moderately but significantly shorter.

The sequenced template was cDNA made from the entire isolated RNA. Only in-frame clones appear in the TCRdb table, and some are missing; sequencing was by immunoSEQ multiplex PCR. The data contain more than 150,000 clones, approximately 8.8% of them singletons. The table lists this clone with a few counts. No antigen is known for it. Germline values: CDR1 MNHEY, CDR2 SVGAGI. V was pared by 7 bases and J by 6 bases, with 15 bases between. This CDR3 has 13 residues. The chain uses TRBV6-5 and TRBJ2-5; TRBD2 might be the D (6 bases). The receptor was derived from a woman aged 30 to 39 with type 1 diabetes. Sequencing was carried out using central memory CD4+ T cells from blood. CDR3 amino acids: CASKLAGHQTQYF. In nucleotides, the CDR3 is TGTGCCAGCAAACTAGCTGGGCACCAGACCCAGTACTTC.